This TCR beta chain stems from a study of T cells expressing NK-cell markers. For the study at large: Source material for TCR beta repertoires consisted of sorted CD3+CD56+NKG2C+, CD3+CD56+NKG2C- and CD3+CD56-NKG2C+ T cells.

UMIs were included in TCR beta cDNA generated by 5'RACE template switching. TCRdb re-called the 5' RACE reads; one entry per CDR3 protein, DNA not given. Seen in this sample are some 600,000 distinct CDR3 sequences; the ten most common clones hold 3% to 4.5%. A word on this clonotype: No antigen is known for it.

Study results and limitations: Several donors likewise had their CD3+CD56-NKG2C+ fraction led by these clonotypes.

The TCR sequence derives from a man aged 18 to 35 in good health. The source material was blood T cells: a sorted CD56 or NKG2C T cell subset, CD4+ or CD8+ T cells, or bulk PBMC T cells (not recorded which).

The CDR3 region is CASSQESRSYNEQFF. The rearrangement links TRBV4-2 to TRBJ2-1. This CDR3 has 15 amino acids. The germline CDR1 and CDR2 sequences are LGHNA and YNFKEQ.